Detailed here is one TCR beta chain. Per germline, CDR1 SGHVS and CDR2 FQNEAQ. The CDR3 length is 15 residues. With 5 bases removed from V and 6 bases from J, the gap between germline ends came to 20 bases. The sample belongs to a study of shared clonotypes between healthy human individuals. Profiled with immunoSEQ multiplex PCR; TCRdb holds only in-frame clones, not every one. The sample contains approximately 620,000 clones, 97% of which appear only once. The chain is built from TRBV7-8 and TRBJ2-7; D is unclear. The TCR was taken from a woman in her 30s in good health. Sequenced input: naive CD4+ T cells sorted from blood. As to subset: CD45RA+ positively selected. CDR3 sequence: CASSITAGIPPEQYF. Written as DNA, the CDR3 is TGTGCCAGCAGCATCACCGCCGGTATCCCGCCCGAGCAGTACTTC.